This T cell receptor beta chain came from a study of CD4+ T cells in melanoma. In the case of this clone: No antigen is known for it.

The V gene's germline CDR1 is SQVTM and CDR2 ANQGSEA. The CDR3 runs to 12 residues. Assay: immunoSEQ multiplex PCR; the TCRdb copy retains only in-frame clones and omits some. The sample contains roughly 11,000 clones, roughly 66% of which appear only once. Findings and caveats of the study: CD8+ T cell, macrophage and B cell function reportedly correlated with neoantigen-specific CD4+ T cells. Reportedly, melanoma neoantigen-specific CD4+ T cells showed varied differentiation states.

The gene calls are TRBV29-1 and TRBJ1-1; D is possibly TRBD1 (5 bases). Sequenced input: cells from a culture (not recorded whether cultured in vitro). The sequence was collected from a human donor with melanoma. CDR3 in DNA: TGCATCGTCGGGGCGCGGAACACTGAAGCTTTCTTT. Protein product: CIVGARNTEAFF. The complete variable domain, with remaining parts taken from reference TRBV29-1 and TRBJ1-1, reads SAVISQKPSRDICQRGTSLTIQCQVDSQVTMMFWYRQQPGQSLTLIATANQGSEATYESGFVIDKFPISRPNLTFSTLTVSNMSPEDSSIYLCIVGARNTEAFFGQGTRLTVV.